These 9 T cell receptor beta chains came from one sample sequenced in a study of shared clonotypes between healthy human individuals. Sequencing used immunoSEQ multiplex PCR; TCRdb keeps in-frame clones, though not all of them. Of 330,000 or so clones listed, more than 60% are singletons. Source material: memory CD4+ T cells sorted from blood. Subset: CD45RA-negative fraction. These receptors all come from a man aged 30-40 years in good health.

The chain employs TRBV15 and TRBJ2-1, with D perhaps given as TRBD1 or TRBD2 (5 bases each). This CDR3 is 15 amino acids long. Trimming left V 4 bases short and J 4 bases short, with 14 bases between. The germline gives CDR1 LNHNV, CDR2 YYDKDF (reference sequence). The CDR3 loop reads CATSTPGPGYNEQFF. For the CDR3, the DNA is TGTGCCACCAGCACCCCAGGGCCGGGATACAATGAGCAGTTCTTC.

The rearrangement links TRBV5-1 to TRBJ2-7; no clear D gene. Germline CDR1 SGHRS, CDR2 YFSETQ. Trimming left V 0 bases short and J 5 bases short, with 12 bases between. The CDR3 runs to 14 residues. The CDR3 sequence is CASSLALFTDEQYF. CDR3 DNA: TGCGCCAGCAGCTTGGCGCTCTTCACCGACGAGCAGTACTTC.

This clone was seen a few times. The rearrangement links TRBV28 to TRBJ1-2; 8 nucleotides align to TRBD1. This CDR3 spans 15 amino acids. The J segment lost 4 bases and the V segment lost 2 bases, leaving 6 bases of the junction unmatched. The germline gives CDR1 MDHEN, CDR2 SYDVKM. The CDR3 DNA reads as TGTGCCAGCAGTTTACCCCGGACAGGGCCCTATGGCTACACCTTC. As protein: CASSLPRTGPYGYTF.

The chain employs TRBV10-3 and TRBJ1-2; 8 bases fit TRBD1. The length of the CDR3 is 14 residues. After removal of 3 bases from V and 4 bases from J, the junction contained 4 bases not matched to a gene. CDR1 is ENHRY and CDR2 is SYGVKD in the germline V gene. The CDR3 region has the DNA TGTGCCATCAGTGACGACAGGGGTGGCTATGGCTACACCTTC. Translation gives CAISDDRGGYGYTF.

The V and J genes are TRBV7-2 and TRBJ2-5; D might be TRBD2 (6 bases). The germline V gene encodes CDR1 SGHTA and CDR2 FQGNSA. V was shortened by 2 bases and J by 4 bases, with 17 bases between the two germline ends. CDR3 size: 16 residues. CDR3 in DNA: TGTGCCAGCAGCTTACAACCCCGGGGGAATCGAGAGACCCAGTACTTC. This sequence encodes CASSLQPRGNRETQYF.

Concerning this clone itself: A clone one base away is much larger, so this may be a read error. V gene TRBV29-1 combines with J gene TRBJ2-5, with D perhaps TRBD1 or TRBD2 (5 bases each). V dropped 0 bases and J dropped 1 base, with 12 bases sitting between them. Germline loops: CDR1 SQVTM, CDR2 ANQGSEA. The CDR3 contains 15 residues. The DNA of the CDR3 is TGCAGCGTTGAAGATTGGGGGTTCCCCCAAGAGACCCAGTACTTC. Its protein is CSVEDWGFPQETQYF.

The V gene is TRBV11-2, the J gene TRBJ2-1; no firm D call. The CDR3 is 15 residues long. The ends were cut back, 0 bases at V and 3 bases at J, with 9 bases in the middle. CDR1 is SGHAT, CDR2 FQNNGV, per germline. CDR3 protein: CASSLDLWDYNEQFF. Here the CDR3 DNA reads TGTGCCAGCAGCTTAGATCTTTGGGACTACAATGAGCAGTTCTTC. Drawing the rest from reference TRBV11-2 and TRBJ2-1, the complete variable domain is EAGVAQSPRYKIIEKRQSVAFWCNPISGHATLYWYQQILGQGPKLLIQFQNNGVVDDSQLPKDRFSAERLKGVDSTLKIQPAKLEDSAVYLCASSLDLWDYNEQFFGPGTRLTVL.

This clone occurred a few times. The chain carries TRBV6-1 and TRBJ1-5, with D tentatively TRBD1 (6 bases). The CDR3 spans 16 residues. The germline V and J ends were trimmed by 2 bases and 7 bases, with 18 bases remaining between them. From germline, CDR1 is MNHNS and CDR2 SASEGT. The DNA for the CDR3 is TGTGCCAGCAGTGAAAGTCTGGGGGGCGCGGGGCAGCCCCAGCATTTT. It specifies CASSESLGGAGQPQHF.

This clone has ten or more counts. The rearrangement joins TRBV4-3 to TRBJ2-3, with TRBD1 identical over 8 bases. After removal of 0 bases from V and 6 bases from J, the junction contained 14 bases not matched to a gene. The germline V gene has CDR1 LGHNA and CDR2 YSLEER. The CDR3 sequence is 18 residues long. The CDR3 DNA sequence: TGCGCCAGCAGCCAAGATTCGCCCGGACAGGGTTTAACGGATACGCAGTATTTT. Protein product: CASSQDSPGQGLTDTQYF.